The present entry profiles one T cell receptor (beta chain) with its context. Its specificity is not known. Specified time point: week 5, during vaccination. Each dose of the vaccine consisted of 300 ug of mutant IDH1 20-mer peptide, with topical imiquimod. Those who donated had recent WHO grade 3 or 4 IDH1-mutant, ATRX-lost astrocytomas. The entry originates in a study of a mutant IDH1 vaccine in newly diagnosed glioma. Whole-study context: Treated patients were around 60% male, about 40% female, mean age 40.4 years. Study results and caveats: It was approximately 93% of patients that developed vaccine-induced immune responses.

V lost 5 bases and J lost 6, with 15 bases in between. This CDR3 spans 14 amino acids. Germline V CDR1 and CDR2: SGHNT, YYREEE (reference sequence). Measured with immunoSEQ multiplex PCR; TCRdb has only the in-frame clones, and not every one. The repertoire has 75,000 to 80,000 clones, around 90% of them found once; the top ten carry roughly 0.6%. The rearrangement joins TRBV5-4 to TRBJ2-1, with D possibly being TRBD2 (6 bases). Here the sequenced sample was PBMCs, taken from a glioma patient whose treatment included an IDH1 peptide vaccine. The source of this sequence is a woman in her forties or fifties with glioma. The CDR3 DNA is TGTGCCAGCAGGCCCGGGACTGCTCCCAATGAGCAGTTCTTC. This sequence encodes CASRPGTAPNEQFF. Variable domain in full (rest from reference TRBV5-4 and TRBJ2-1): ETGVTQSPTHLIKTRGQQVTLRCSSQSGHNTVSWYQQALGQGPQFIFQYYREEENGRGNFPPRFSGLQFPNYSSELNVNALELDDSALYLCASRPGTAPNEQFFGPGTRLTVL.